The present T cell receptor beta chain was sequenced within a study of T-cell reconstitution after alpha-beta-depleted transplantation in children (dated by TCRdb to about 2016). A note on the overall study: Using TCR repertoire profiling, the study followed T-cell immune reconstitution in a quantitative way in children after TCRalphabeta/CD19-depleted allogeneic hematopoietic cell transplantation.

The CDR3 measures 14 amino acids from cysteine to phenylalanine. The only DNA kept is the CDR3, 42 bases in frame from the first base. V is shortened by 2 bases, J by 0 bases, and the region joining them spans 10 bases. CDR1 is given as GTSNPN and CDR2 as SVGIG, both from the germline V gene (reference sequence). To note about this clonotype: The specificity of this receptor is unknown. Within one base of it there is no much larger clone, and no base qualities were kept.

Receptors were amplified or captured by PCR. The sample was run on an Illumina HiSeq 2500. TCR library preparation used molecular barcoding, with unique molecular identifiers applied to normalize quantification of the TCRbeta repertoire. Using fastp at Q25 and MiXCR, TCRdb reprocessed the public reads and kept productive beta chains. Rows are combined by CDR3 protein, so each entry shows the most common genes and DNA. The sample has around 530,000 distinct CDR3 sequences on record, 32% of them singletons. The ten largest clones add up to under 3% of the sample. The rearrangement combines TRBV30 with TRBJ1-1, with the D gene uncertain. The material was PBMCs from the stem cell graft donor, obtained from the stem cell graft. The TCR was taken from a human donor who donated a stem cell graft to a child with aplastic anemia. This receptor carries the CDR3 CAWSQGTLNTEAFF. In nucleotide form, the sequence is TGTGCCTGGAGTCAAGGAACTCTGAACACTGAAGCTTTCTTT.